This TCR beta chain appears in the sequencing data of a study of blood T cell repertoires in COVID-19. Study information: Material from acute and convalescent COVID-19 was sourced from the United States, Italy and Spain. PBMCs, B-cell-depleted T cells, or T cells provided the cDNA or gDNA that made up the material.

In the original processing: Estimated nucleated cell counts came from reference gene primer amplification. Sequencing was performed with immunoSEQ multiplex PCR; in TCRdb, only in-frame clones are kept and a portion is missing. V, J and clone size derive from that table, while D and trimming were established from the DNA sequence. The table includes about 50,000 clones, about 80% detected once. Germline assignment: CDR1 SGHTA and CDR2 FQGTGA. V was pared by 4 bases and J by 1 base, with 2 bases of the junction left unmatched. CDR3 size: 14 residues. Sequencing input: peripheral blood. This TCR was sampled from a man in his sixties with acute or convalescent COVID-19. The chain recombines TRBV7-3 with TRBJ2-3; 7 positions match TRBD2. CDR3 in DNA: TGTGCCAGCAGCTGGGCGGGGGGCACAGATACGCAGTATTTT. Translating it yields CASSWAGGTDTQYF.